The 8 T cell receptor beta chains listed next were all sequenced from one sample in a study of spatial heterogeneity in lung cancer. Time point here: sample taken at primary tumor resection. TCRs were sequenced from unsorted whole RNA of tumor, nontumor lung or PBMC. TCRdb passed the 5' RACE reads through MiXCR, listing each CDR3 protein once. The sample records approximately 4,900 distinct CDR3 sequences, roughly a sixth being singletons. The sample was PBMCs, taken at surgery. The source of these receptors is a male donor with early-stage non-small cell lung cancer.

Judged by abundance, this clonotype is medium-sized. The chain carries TRBV2 and TRBJ2-7, with D possibly called TRBD1 or TRBD2 (5 bases each). CDR1 and CDR2 (germline): SNHLY, FYNNEI. The V end was cut by 2 bases, the J end by 0 bases, with 14 bases between. The CDR3 consists of 16 residues. The CDR3, as DNA: TGTGCCAGCAGTGAAAGTACTCCGGGACCCTCCTACGAGCAGTACTTC. Translated: CASSESTPGPSYEQYF.

DNA for the CDR3: TGTGCCAGCAGCCAATTAAAGACCTCAAGAAACACTGAAGCTTTCTTT. Amino acids: CASSQLKTSRNTEAFF. V is TRBV16 and J is TRBJ1-1; no firm D call. With 1 base removed from V and 2 bases from J, the gap between germline ends came to 14 bases. CDR1 is KGHSY and CDR2 is FQNENV in the germline V gene. This CDR3 has 16 residues.

Sample share makes this clonotype medium-sized (0.01 to 0.1%). This chain links TRBV15 with TRBJ2-7; the D gene is possibly TRBD1 (6 bases). Trimming removed 3 bases from V and 4 bases from J, with 13 bases in between. CDR3 length: 14 amino acids. Per the germline V gene, CDR1 is LNHNV and CDR2 is YYDKDF (reference sequence). The CDR3 sequence: CATSSIVRGYEQYF. CDR3 DNA sequence: TGTGCCACCAGCAGCATCGTCAGGGGTTACGAGCAGTACTTC.

This clonotype qualifies as medium-sized. The chain uses TRBV6-2 or TRBV6-3 and TRBJ2-5; TRBD1 is a possible D gene (6 bases). Germline V lookup: CDR1 MNHEY, CDR2 SVGEGT. CDR3 length equals 14 residues. Trimming left V 10 bases short and J 2 bases short, with 17 bases between. CDR3 DNA: TGTGCCACCCTCCTACAGGGAAAGCAAGAGACCCAGTACTTC. As protein: CATLLQGKQETQYF.

The chain recombines TRBV7-8 with TRBJ2-3; no reliable D call. V was shortened by 1 base and J by 2 bases, with 7 bases between the two germline ends. Germline values: CDR1 SGHVS, CDR2 FQNEAQ. The CDR3 sequence is 14 residues long. DNA of the CDR3: TGTGCCAGCAGCTTAGAACTTGCCACAGATACGCAGTATTTT. Residues: CASSLELATDTQYF.

The table lists this clonotype with many counts. This chain uses TRBV2 with TRBJ2-5; 7 bases line up with TRBD1. With V trimmed by 5 bases and J by 5 bases, 5 bases remained unmatched. CDR1 is SNHLY, CDR2 FYNNEI, per germline. The CDR3 is 13 residues long. The CDR3 nucleotides are TGTGCCAGCAGTCAGGGGGAAGTGGAGACCCAGTACTTC. Translating gives CASSQGEVETQYF. The full variable domain, rest sourced from reference TRBV2 and TRBJ2-5, is EPEVTQTPSHQVTQMGQEVILRCVPISNHLYFYWYRQILGQKVEFLVSFYNNEISEKSEIFDDQFSVERPDGSNFTLKIRSTKLEDSAMYFCASSQGEVETQYFGPGTRLLVL.

This clonotype counts as large (0.1 to 1%). V and J are TRBV7-9 and TRBJ2-7; TRBD1 agrees at 11 bases. The CDR3 covers 15 residues. V gave up 3 bases and J gave up 2 bases; unmatched junction bases: 3. Germline loops: CDR1 SEHNR, CDR2 FQNEAQ (reference sequence). The CDR3 loop is CASSLGQGGPYEQYF. DNA of the CDR3: TGTGCCAGCAGCTTGGGACAGGGGGGCCCCTACGAGCAGTACTTC.

By proportion, this clonotype is medium-sized. This sequence joins TRBV19 and TRBJ1-1; TRBD1 matches 9 bases. After removal of 4 bases from V and 0 bases from J, the junction contained 12 bases not matched to a gene. CDR1 is LNHDA and CDR2 is SQIVND in the germline V gene (reference sequence). The CDR3 has 18 amino acids. CDR3 bases: TGTGCCAGTAGTAATCACAGGGGGCCACCTCCCATGAACACTGAAGCTTTCTTT. It is translated as CASSNHRGPPPMNTEAFF.